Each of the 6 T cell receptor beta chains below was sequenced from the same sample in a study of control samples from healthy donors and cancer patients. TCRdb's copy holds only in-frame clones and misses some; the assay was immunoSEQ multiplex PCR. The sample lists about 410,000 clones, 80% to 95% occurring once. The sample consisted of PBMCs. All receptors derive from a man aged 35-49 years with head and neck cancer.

The CDR3 protein is CASSFSANTEAFF. DNA for the CDR3: TGTGCCAGCAGTTTCTCAGCTAACACTGAAGCTTTCTTT. V is TRBV27 and J is TRBJ1-1; D remains ambiguous. CDR1 and CDR2 from the germline V gene are MNHEY and SMNVEV (reference sequence). The CDR3 is made up of 13 amino acids. Trimming removed 3 bases from V and 2 bases from J, with 7 bases in between.

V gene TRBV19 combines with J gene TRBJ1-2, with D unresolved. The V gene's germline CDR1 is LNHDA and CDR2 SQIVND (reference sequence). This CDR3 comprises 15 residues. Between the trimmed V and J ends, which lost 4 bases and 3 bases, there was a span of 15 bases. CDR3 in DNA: TGTGCCAGTAGTACCCAGGTAGACGCGGACTATGGCTACACCTTC. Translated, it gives CASSTQVDADYGYTF.

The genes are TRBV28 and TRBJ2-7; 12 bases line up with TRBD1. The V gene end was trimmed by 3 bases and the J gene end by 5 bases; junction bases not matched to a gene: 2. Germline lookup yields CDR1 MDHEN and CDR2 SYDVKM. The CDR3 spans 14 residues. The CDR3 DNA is TGTGCCAGCAGTTTGGGACAGGGGGCAAACGAGCAGTACTTC. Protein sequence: CASSLGQGANEQYF.

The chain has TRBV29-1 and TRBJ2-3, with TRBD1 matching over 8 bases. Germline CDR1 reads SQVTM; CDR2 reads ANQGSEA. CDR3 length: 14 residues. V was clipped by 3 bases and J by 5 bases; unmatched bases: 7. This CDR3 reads CSVEGRGQVDTQYF. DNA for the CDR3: TGCAGCGTTGAGGGCAGGGGGCAGGTAGATACGCAGTATTTT.

CDR3 residues: CASSFGGTVPYEQYF. As DNA, the CDR3 is TGTGCCAGCAGTTTTGGCGGGACAGTCCCCTACGAGCAGTACTTC. The genes are TRBV27 and TRBJ2-7; D perhaps matches TRBD1 (7 bases). The CDR3 runs 15 residues. CDR1 MNHEY and CDR2 SMNVEV come from the germline V gene (reference sequence). The ends were cut back, 3 bases at V and 2 bases at J, with 14 bases in the middle.

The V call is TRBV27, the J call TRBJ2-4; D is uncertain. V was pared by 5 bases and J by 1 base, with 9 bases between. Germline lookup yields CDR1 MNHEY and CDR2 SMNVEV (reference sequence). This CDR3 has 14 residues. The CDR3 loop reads CASSPMGAKNIQYF. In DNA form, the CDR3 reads TGTGCCAGCAGTCCAATGGGGGCCAAAAACATTCAGTACTTC.